The 26 T cell receptor beta chains in this list originate from one sample, sequenced in a study of radiation and T cells in renal cell carcinoma. The sample's time point: baseline pretreatment blood. Treatment noted: 15 Gy SBRT to primary tumor, nephrectomy 4 weeks later. Method: immunoSEQ multiplex PCR; TCRdb's copy keeps in-frame clones and lacks some. Of about 140,000 clones listed, approximately 82% are singletons. The sequencing here drew on blood, taken from a patient whose treatment included radiotherapy and nephrectomy. Receptors were obtained from a woman aged 45-59 years with renal cell carcinoma.

This clone was recorded at least ten times. The J gene is TRBJ1-1, the V gene TRBV5-1, with TRBD1 matching 9 bases. The CDR3 has 15 amino acids. V lost 9 bases and J lost 1; bases outside the gene matches: 10. Germline V gives CDR1 SGHRS, CDR2 YFSETQ. In DNA form, the CDR3 reads TGCGCCAAACAAGCTAACAGGGGGCGGAACACTGAAGCTTTCTTT. Protein sequence: CAKQANRGRNTEAFF.

This clone was observed a single time. The rearrangement joins TRBV12-5 to TRBJ2-5, with D tentatively TRBD1 (6 bases). The ends were cut back, 4 bases at V and 2 bases at J, with 8 bases in the middle. This CDR3 comprises 13 residues. Germline V lookup: CDR1 LGHNT, CDR2 FRNRAP. CDR3 in amino acids: CASGYRDQETQYF. In nucleotides, the CDR3 is TGTGCTAGTGGTTACAGGGATCAAGAGACCCAGTACTTC.

V is TRBV29-1 and J is TRBJ1-5; D possibly corresponds to TRBD1 (6 bases). CDR3 length: 14 amino acids. CDR1 is SQVTM, CDR2 ANQGSEA, per germline. The V gene lost 7 bases and the J gene lost 4 bases, with 17 bases spanning the gap. CDR3 loop: CSAKTSTGNQPQHF. The CDR3 coding sequence is TGCAGCGCCAAAACCTCAACAGGGAATCAGCCCCAGCATTTT.

The CDR3 sequence: CAWTPNSGEETQYF. The DNA of the CDR3 is TGTGCCTGGACCCCCAATTCGGGGGAGGAGACCCAGTACTTC. The chain couples TRBV30 to TRBJ2-5, with a tentative D call TRBD2 (6 bases). CDR1 is GTSNPN and CDR2 is SVGIG in the germline V gene (reference sequence). Trimming left V 4 bases short and J 5 bases short, with 17 bases between. The CDR3 covers 14 residues.

V and J are TRBV28 and TRBJ1-5; the D is unclear. With 5 bases removed from V and 9 bases from J, the gap between germline ends came to 8 bases. Germline assignment: CDR1 MDHEN and CDR2 SYDVKM. CDR3 length: 11 residues. The CDR3 DNA is TGTGCCAGCAGTACGGAGGTGCCCCAGCATTTT. This gives the protein CASSTEVPQHF.

The gene calls are TRBV7-2 and TRBJ2-3, with a tentative D call TRBD2 (6 bases). Germline V lookup: CDR1 SGHTA, CDR2 FQGNSA. V gave up 5 bases and J gave up 1 base, with 22 bases separating them. The CDR3 is 18 amino acids. This CDR3 reads CASSPLGRRGVGTDTQYF. The CDR3 DNA reads TGTGCCAGCAGCCCCCTAGGCAGGAGGGGAGTTGGCACAGATACGCAGTATTTT.

This clone was counted once. The chain links TRBV30 to TRBJ2-1, with 9 bases matching TRBD2. The CDR3 contains 12 residues. The germline V gene encodes CDR1 GTSNPN and CDR2 SVGIG (reference sequence). As DNA, the CDR3 is TGTGCTGGTAGTAGCGGGGGCGGTGAGCAGTTCTTC. Encoded protein: CAGSSGGGEQFF.

This clone was recorded a few times. This chain joins TRBV7-2 and TRBJ1-6, with D hard to call. Trimming shortened V by 5 bases and J by 10 bases, and 9 bases separated the two germline ends. The CDR3 has 12 residues. Germline lookup yields CDR1 SGHTA and CDR2 FQGNSA. The CDR3 sequence: CASSPLGSPLHF. Written as DNA, the CDR3 is TGTGCCAGCAGCCCTCTAGGGTCACCCCTCCACTTT.

The gene calls are TRBV7-2 and TRBJ1-1, with no clear D. Germline lookup yields CDR1 SGHTA and CDR2 FQGNSA. This CDR3 region has 13 residues. V was pared by 5 bases and J by 2 bases, with 9 bases between. The CDR3 DNA sequence: TGTGCCAGCAGCAAGAATTATAACACTGAAGCTTTCTTT. Its translation: CASSKNYNTEAFF.

The V and J genes are TRBV18 and TRBJ2-3; D ambiguous. V was clipped by 4 bases and J by 5 bases, with 4 bases between them. The CDR3 is made up of 11 amino acids. Germline V gene data show CDR1 as KGHSH and CDR2 as LQKENI. The CDR3 loop is CASSREDTQYF. The CDR3 nucleotides read TGTGCCAGCTCACGGGAAGATACGCAGTATTTT.

V is TRBV19 and J is TRBJ1-1; no clear D gene. V gave up 4 bases and J gave up 6 bases, with 18 bases separating them. CDR3 size: 15 residues. Germline V gene lookup returns CDR1 LNHDA and CDR2 SQIVND (reference sequence). CDR3 DNA: TGTGCCAGTAGTAGCGCGGGTTTAGGTGGGCCTGAAGCTTTCTTT. Amino acid sequence: CASSSAGLGGPEAFF. The whole variable domain, remainder taken from reference TRBV19 and TRBJ1-1, is DGGITQSPKYLFRKEGQNVTLSCEQNLNHDAMYWYRQDPGQGLRLIYYSQIVNDFQKGDIAEGYSVSREKKESFPLTVTSAQKNPTAFYLCASSSAGLGGPEAFFGQGTRLTVV.

The rearrangement joins TRBV6-5 to TRBJ1-2; weak D call: TRBD1 (5 bases). This CDR3 region has 13 residues. CDR1 and CDR2 (germline): MNHEY, SVGAGI. V lost 10 bases, J lost 8 bases, and 20 bases lay in between. CDR3 bases: TGTGCCACCTTGGGGGACTCCCCAGAGGGCTACACCTTC. Its translation: CATLGDSPEGYTF.

The chain recombines TRBV6-5 with TRBJ1-3; D unresolved. The CDR3 extends over 15 amino acids. The V and J ends lost 5 bases and 0 bases respectively, with 11 bases between them. The V gene's germline CDR1 is MNHEY and CDR2 SVGAGI. CDR3 region: CASSVTRGSGNTIYF. As DNA, the CDR3 is TGTGCCAGCAGTGTAACAAGAGGCTCTGGAAACACCATATATTTT.

This chain links TRBV2 with TRBJ2-2; unclear D gene. There are 16 residues in the CDR3. Germline CDR1 and CDR2: SNHLY and FYNNEI. With 4 bases removed from V and 0 bases from J, the gap between germline ends came to 12 bases. The CDR3 region has the DNA TGTGCCAGCAGTGCCGTCCGGAGCGCGAACACCGGGGAGCTGTTTTTT. Its protein product is CASSAVRSANTGELFF.

The chain uses TRBV7-2 and TRBJ1-6; 11 bases line up with TRBD1. CDR1 SGHTA and CDR2 FQGNSA come from the germline V gene. Trimming removed 1 base from V and 7 bases from J; junction bases left unmatched: 9. This CDR3 has 18 residues. CDR3 bases: TGTGCCAGCAGCTTAGGATTAACTGGACAGGGGGCGAATTCACCCCTCCACTTT. Translated: CASSLGLTGQGANSPLHF.

The chain has TRBV6-6 and TRBJ2-2; TRBD2 agrees at 9 bases. CDR1 MNHNY and CDR2 SVGAGI come from the germline V gene (reference sequence). The CDR3 loop spans 14 amino acids. The ends lost 6 bases at V and 7 bases at J; junction bases unmatched: 6. The CDR3 DNA sequence: TGTGCCAGCAGCCGTAGCGGGGGTTACGGGGAGCTGTTTTTT. Protein: CASSRSGGYGELFF.

V usage is TRBV5-6 and J usage is TRBJ1-5; no firm D call. Germline V lookup: CDR1 SGHDT, CDR2 YYEEEE. The CDR3 length is 15 residues. The germline V and J ends were trimmed by 4 bases and 1 base, with 12 bases remaining between them. The CDR3, as DNA: TGTGCCAGCAGCCTTGGACTGGGGAGCAATCAGCCCCAGCATTTT. Translated: CASSLGLGSNQPQHF.

V is TRBV5-6 and J is TRBJ1-2, with unresolved D. The germline V gene encodes CDR1 SGHDT and CDR2 YYEEEE. V dropped 1 base and J dropped 3 bases, with 7 bases sitting between them. The CDR3 is 13 residues long. Here the CDR3 DNA reads TGTGCCAGCAGCTTGCCGCGAGACTATGGCTACACCTTC. This encodes CASSLPRDYGYTF.

In its sample, this clone was seen once. The chain couples TRBV11-2 to TRBJ1-6; no clear D gene. Germline CDR1 and CDR2: SGHAT and FQNNGV. There are 12 residues in the CDR3. The V end lost 2 bases, the J end lost 7 bases, and 3 bases lay between the germline ends. The chain's CDR3 is CASSLQNSPLHF. CDR3 coding DNA: TGTGCCAGCAGCTTACAGAATTCACCCCTCCACTTT.

The chain carries TRBV5-4 and TRBJ1-2; TRBD1 is a possible D gene (5 bases). V was trimmed by 4 bases and J by 7 bases, leaving 17 bases between them. CDR3 size: 14 residues. Germline V gene sequence: CDR1 SGHNT, CDR2 YYREEE (reference sequence). The CDR3 DNA is TGTGCCAGCAGCCTACAGTTGGGAGGGGCTGGCTACACCTTC. Residues: CASSLQLGGAGYTF.

The chain carries TRBV7-2 and TRBJ1-2; D might be TRBD1 (6 bases). This CDR3 is 14 amino acids long. Germline loops: CDR1 SGHTA, CDR2 FQGNSA. V lost 2 bases and J 4 bases, leaving 11 bases between the germline ends. As DNA, the CDR3 is TGTGCCAGCAGCTTACTGGGGGGCGCCTATGGCTACACCTTC. Translated: CASSLLGGAYGYTF.

The chain's CDR3 is CASSEAHGGLSGYTF. DNA of the CDR3: TGTGCCAGCAGTGAAGCGCACGGGGGGCTTAGTGGCTACACCTTC. The V call is TRBV6-1, the J call TRBJ1-2, with a tentative D call TRBD1 (6 bases). The CDR3 is made up of 15 amino acids. The germline V gene encodes CDR1 MNHNS and CDR2 SASEGT. The V gene lost 0 bases and the J gene lost 7 bases, with 15 bases spanning the gap.

This chain links TRBV4-2 with TRBJ2-3; 7 positions agree with TRBD2. V was clipped by 0 bases and J by 0 bases; unmatched bases: 12. The CDR3 consists of 19 residues. Germline values: CDR1 LGHNA, CDR2 YNFKEQ. CDR3 region: CASSQEGGRASGSTDTQYF. The DNA for the CDR3 is TGTGCCAGCAGCCAAGAGGGGGGGAGAGCTAGCGGAAGCACAGATACGCAGTATTTT.

This CDR3 is CASSQDRTYEQYF. The CDR3 region has the DNA TGTGCCAGCAGCCAGGACAGGACCTACGAGCAGTACTTC. The chain has TRBV7-2 and TRBJ2-7; TRBD1 aligns across 7 bases. The CDR3 runs to 13 residues. The trim removed 5 bases at V and 2 bases at J, leaving 3 bases unmatched. CDR1 is SGHTA, CDR2 FQGNSA, per germline.

The chain uses TRBV5-1 and TRBJ1-1; D is unresolved. Germline V gene sequence: CDR1 SGHRS, CDR2 YFSETQ. Trimming took 0 bases from V and 8 from J, leaving 8 bases between them. The length of the CDR3 is 12 residues. CDR3 protein: CASSLDLREAFF. The CDR3 DNA reads TGCGCCAGCAGCTTGGACCTAAGGGAAGCTTTCTTT.

The V and J genes are TRBV10-3 and TRBJ1-3; 10 nucleotides match TRBD1. The V segment lost 6 bases and the J segment 3 bases; nucleotides outside the gene matches: 8. This CDR3 region has 16 residues. Germline V gene lookup returns CDR1 ENHRY and CDR2 SYGVKD. The CDR3 sequence is CAIRIGGTGDGNTIYF. Here the CDR3 DNA reads TGTGCCATCAGAATCGGGGGGACAGGGGATGGAAACACCATATATTTT.